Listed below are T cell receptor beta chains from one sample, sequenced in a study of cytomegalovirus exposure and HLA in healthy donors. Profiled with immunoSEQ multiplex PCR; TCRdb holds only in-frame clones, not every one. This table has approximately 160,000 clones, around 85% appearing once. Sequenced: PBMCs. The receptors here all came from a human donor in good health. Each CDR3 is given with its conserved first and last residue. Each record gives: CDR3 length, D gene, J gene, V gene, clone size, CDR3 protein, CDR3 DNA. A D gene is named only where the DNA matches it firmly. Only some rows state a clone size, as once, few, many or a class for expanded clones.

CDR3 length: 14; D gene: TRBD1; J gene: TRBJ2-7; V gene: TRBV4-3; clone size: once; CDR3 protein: CASSHGLGGSEQYF; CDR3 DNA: TGCGCCAGCAGCCACGGGCTAGGGGGCTCCGAGCAGTACTTC
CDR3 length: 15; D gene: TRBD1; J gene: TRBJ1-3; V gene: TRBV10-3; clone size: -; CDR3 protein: CAISSRDRSGNTIYF; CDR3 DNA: TGTGCCATCAGCTCCCGGGACAGGTCTGGAAACACCATATATTTT
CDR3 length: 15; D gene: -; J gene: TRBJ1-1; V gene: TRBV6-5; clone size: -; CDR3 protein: CASSFTPFSNTEAFF; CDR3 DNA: TGTGCCAGCAGTTTCACTCCGTTTTCGAACACTGAAGCTTTCTTT
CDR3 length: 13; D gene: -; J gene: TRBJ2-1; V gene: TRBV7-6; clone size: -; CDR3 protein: CASSRNRVDEQFF; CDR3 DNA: TGTGCCAGCAGCCGGAACAGGGTTGATGAGCAGTTCTTC
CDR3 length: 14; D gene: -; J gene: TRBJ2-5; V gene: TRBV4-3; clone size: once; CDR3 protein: CASSQEQGEETQYF; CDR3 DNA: TGCGCCAGCAGCCAAGAACAGGGTGAAGAGACCCAGTACTTC
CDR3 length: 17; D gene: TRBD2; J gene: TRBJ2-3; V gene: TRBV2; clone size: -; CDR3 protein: CASSEVGGGPLTDTQYF; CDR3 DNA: TGTGCCAGCAGTGAAGTTGGCGGGGGGCCATTGACAGATACGCAGTATTTT
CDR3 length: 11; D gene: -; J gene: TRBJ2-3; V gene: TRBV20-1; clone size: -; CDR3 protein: CSALLADTQYF; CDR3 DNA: TGCAGTGCTTTACTAGCCGATACGCAGTATTTT
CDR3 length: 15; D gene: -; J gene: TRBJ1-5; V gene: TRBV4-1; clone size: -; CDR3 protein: CASSQDGRGVQPQHF; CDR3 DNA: TGCGCCAGCAGCCAAGATGGTCGGGGGGTTCAGCCCCAGCATTTT
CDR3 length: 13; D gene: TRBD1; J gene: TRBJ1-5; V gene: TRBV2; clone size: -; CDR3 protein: CATSDRGDQPQHF; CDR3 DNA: TGTGCCACCTCTGACAGGGGAGATCAGCCCCAGCATTTT
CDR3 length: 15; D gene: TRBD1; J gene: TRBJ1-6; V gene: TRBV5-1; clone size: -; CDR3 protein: CASSWKTGNNSPLHF; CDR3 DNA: TGCGCCAGCAGCTGGAAGACAGGGAATAATTCACCCCTCCACTTT
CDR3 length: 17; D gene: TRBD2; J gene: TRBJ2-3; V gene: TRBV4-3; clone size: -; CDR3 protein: CASSRGYGGDGTDTQYF; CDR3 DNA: TGCGCCAGCAGCCGAGGCTACGGGGGGGACGGCACAGATACGCAGTATTTT
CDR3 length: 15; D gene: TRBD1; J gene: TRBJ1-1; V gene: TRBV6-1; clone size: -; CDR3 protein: CASSEAQGRGTEAFF; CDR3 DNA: TGTGCCAGCAGTGAAGCACAGGGGCGGGGCACTGAAGCTTTCTTT
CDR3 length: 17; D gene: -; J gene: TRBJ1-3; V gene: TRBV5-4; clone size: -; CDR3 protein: CASSLDQGPFSGNTIYF; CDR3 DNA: TGTGCCAGCAGCTTGGATCAGGGGCCTTTCTCTGGAAACACCATATATTTT
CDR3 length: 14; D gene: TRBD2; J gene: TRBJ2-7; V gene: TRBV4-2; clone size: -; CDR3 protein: CASSLGGISYEQYF; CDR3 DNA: TGTGCCAGCAGCCTCGGGGGGATTTCCTACGAGCAGTACTTC
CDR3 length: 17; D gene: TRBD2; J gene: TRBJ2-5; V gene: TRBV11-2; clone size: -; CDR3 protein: CASSLRGTSGGLETQYF; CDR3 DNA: TGTGCCAGCAGCTTACGGGGGACTAGCGGGGGACTGGAGACCCAGTACTTC
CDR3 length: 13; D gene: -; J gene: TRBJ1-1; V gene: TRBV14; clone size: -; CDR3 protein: CASSFILFGEAFF; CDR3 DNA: TGTGCCAGCAGTTTTATACTCTTTGGTGAAGCTTTCTTT
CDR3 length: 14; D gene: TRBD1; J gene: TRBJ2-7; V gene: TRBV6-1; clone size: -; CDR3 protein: CASTIIDRVGEQYF; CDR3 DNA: TGTGCCAGCACCATCATAGACAGGGTAGGCGAGCAGTACTTC
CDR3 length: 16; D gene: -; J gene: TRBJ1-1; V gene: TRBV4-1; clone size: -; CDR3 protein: CASSQPRHKRGTEAFF; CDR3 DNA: TGCGCCAGCAGCCAACCAAGGCACAAACGGGGCACTGAAGCTTTCTTT
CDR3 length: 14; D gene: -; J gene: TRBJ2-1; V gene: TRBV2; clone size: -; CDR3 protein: CASIRVTSYNEQFF; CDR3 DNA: TGTGCCAGCATTCGGGTAACCTCCTACAATGAGCAGTTCTTC
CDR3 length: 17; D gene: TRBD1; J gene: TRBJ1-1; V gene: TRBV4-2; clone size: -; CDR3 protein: CASSQGNQGEVNTEAFF; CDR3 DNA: TGTGCCAGCAGCCAAGGTAACCAGGGGGAGGTGAACACTGAAGCTTTCTTT
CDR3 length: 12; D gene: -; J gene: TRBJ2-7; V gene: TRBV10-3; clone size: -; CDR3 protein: CAISAEFYEQYF; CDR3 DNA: TGTGCCATCAGTGCGGAGTTCTACGAGCAGTACTTC
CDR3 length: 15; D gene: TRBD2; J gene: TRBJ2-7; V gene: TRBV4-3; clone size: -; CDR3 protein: CASSPSLAGDYEQYF; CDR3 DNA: TGCGCCAGCAGTCCCTCCCTAGCGGGGGATTACGAGCAGTACTTC
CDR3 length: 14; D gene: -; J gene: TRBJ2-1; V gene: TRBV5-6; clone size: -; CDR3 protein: CASSQPGGMGEQFF; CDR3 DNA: TGTGCCAGCAGCCAGCCAGGGGGGATGGGTGAGCAGTTCTTC
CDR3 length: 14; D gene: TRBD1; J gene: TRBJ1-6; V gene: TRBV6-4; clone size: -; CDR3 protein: CASATGVNNSPLHF; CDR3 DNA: TGTGCCAGCGCGACAGGGGTGAATAATTCACCCCTCCACTTT
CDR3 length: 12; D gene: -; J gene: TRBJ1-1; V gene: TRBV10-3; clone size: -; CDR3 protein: CATVQGNTEAFF; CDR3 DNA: TGTGCCACCGTACAGGGGAACACTGAAGCTTTCTTT
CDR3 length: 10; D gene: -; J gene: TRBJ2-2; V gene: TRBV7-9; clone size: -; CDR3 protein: CSSFAGELFF; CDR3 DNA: TGTTCCAGCTTCGCCGGGGAGCTGTTTTTT
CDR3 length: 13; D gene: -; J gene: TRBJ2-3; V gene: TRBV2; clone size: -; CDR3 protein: CASSPDGSDTQYF; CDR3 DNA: TGTGCCAGCAGCCCCGACGGGTCGGATACGCAGTATTTT
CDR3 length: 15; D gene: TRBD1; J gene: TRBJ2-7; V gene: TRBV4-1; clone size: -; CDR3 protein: CASSQDHRGGYEQYF; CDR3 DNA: TGCGCCAGCAGCCAAGATCACAGGGGTGGGTACGAGCAGTACTTC
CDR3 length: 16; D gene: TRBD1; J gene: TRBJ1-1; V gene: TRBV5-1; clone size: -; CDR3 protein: CASSPRDRGRDTEAFF; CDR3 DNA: TGCGCCAGCAGCCCCCGGGACAGGGGGCGAGACACTGAAGCTTTCTTT
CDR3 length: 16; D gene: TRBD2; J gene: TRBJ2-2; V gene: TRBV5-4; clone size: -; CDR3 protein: CASSWGLAANTGELFF; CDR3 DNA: TGTGCCAGCAGCTGGGGACTAGCGGCTAACACCGGGGAGCTGTTTTTT
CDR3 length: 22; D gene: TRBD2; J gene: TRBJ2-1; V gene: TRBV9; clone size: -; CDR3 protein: CASSASGGGGAITRDTYNEQFF; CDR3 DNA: TGTGCCAGCAGCGCCAGCGGGGGCGGGGGGGCAATAACACGTGATACCTACAATGAGCAGTTCTTC
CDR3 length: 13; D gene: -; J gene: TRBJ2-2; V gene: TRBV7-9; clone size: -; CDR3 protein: CASQPTGTGELFF; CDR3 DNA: TGTGCCAGTCAACCCACGGGCACCGGGGAGCTGTTTTTT
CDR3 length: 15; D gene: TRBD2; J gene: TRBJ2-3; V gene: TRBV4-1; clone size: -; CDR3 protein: CASSRRTSLPDTQYF; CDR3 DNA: TGCGCCAGCAGCCGACGGACTAGCCTCCCAGATACGCAGTATTTT
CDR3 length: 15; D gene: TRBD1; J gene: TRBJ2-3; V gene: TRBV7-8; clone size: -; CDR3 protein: CASSLGDRVTDTQYF; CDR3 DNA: TGTGCCAGCAGCTTAGGGGACAGGGTGACAGATACGCAGTATTTT
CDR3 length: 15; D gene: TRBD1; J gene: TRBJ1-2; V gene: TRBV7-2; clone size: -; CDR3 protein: CASSSWAGTGEGYTF; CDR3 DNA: TGTGCCAGCAGCTCATGGGCCGGGACAGGGGAAGGCTACACCTTC
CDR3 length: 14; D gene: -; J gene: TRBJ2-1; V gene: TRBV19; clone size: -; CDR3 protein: CATAYGYSYNEQFF; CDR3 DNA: TGTGCCACCGCGTACGGGTACTCCTACAATGAGCAGTTCTTC
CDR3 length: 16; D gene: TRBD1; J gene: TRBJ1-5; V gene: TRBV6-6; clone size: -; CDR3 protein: CASSYLQGAGNQPQHF; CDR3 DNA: TGTGCCAGCAGTTACCTACAGGGGGCGGGGAATCAGCCCCAGCATTTT
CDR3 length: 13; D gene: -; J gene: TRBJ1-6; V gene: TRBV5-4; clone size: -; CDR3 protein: CASSVTDNSPLHF; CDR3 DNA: TGTGCCAGCAGCGTCACAGATAATTCACCCCTCCACTTT
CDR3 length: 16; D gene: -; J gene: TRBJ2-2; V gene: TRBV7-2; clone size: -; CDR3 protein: CASSFSWGLNTGELFF; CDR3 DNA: TGTGCCAGCAGCTTTAGTTGGGGGCTGAACACCGGGGAGCTGTTTTTT
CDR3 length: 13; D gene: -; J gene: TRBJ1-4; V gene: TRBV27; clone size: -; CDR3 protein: CASSFAGGEKLFF; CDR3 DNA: TGTGCCAGCAGTTTTGCTGGCGGTGAAAAACTGTTTTTT
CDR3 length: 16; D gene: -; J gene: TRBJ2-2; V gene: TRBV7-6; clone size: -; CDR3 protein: CASSLGLTPNTGELFF; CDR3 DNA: TGTGCCAGCAGCTTAGGTTTGACACCGAACACCGGGGAGCTGTTTTTT
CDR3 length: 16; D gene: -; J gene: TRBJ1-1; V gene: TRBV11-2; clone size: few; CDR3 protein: CASSLEGLKGFTEAFF; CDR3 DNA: TGTGCCAGCAGCTTAGAGGGTTTGAAGGGGTTCACTGAAGCTTTCTTT
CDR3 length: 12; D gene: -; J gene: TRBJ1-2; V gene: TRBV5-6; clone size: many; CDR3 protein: CASSLRVYGYTF; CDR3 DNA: TGTGCCAGCAGCTTGAGAGTCTATGGCTACACCTTC
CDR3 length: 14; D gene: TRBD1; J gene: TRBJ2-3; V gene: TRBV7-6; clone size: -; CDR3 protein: CASSLAPDRALSYF; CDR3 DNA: TGTGCCAGCAGCTTAGCCCCCGACAGGGCTCTTTCGTATTTT
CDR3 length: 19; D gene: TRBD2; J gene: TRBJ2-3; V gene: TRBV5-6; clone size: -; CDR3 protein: CASSRYLATSGGVTDTQYF; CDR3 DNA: TGTGCCAGCAGCCGATACTTGGCCACTAGCGGGGGGGTCACAGATACGCAGTATTTT